Shown below are 17 T cell receptor beta chains from a single sample sequenced in a study of identical twins. In TCRdb, the 5' RACE reads were re-called with MiXCR into one record per CDR3 protein. The repertoire holds 520,000 or so distinct CDR3 sequences, approximately 22% seen once, with 0.91% in the top ten. Separately, the same data were catalogued under a study of T cells expressing NK-cell markers.

The sequenced sample consisted of CD4+ T cells sorted from blood. Receptors were obtained from a woman in her late teens or twenties in good health.

This clonotype came up a few times. The genes are TRBV6-1 and TRBJ1-1; maybe TRBD1 (6 bases). This CDR3 spans 16 amino acids. Trimming pared 10 bases from V and 8 bases from J, leaving 29 bases between. Germline V gene lookup returns CDR1 MNHNS and CDR2 SASEGT. The CDR3 bases are TGTGCCACTCAAAACCGGGACACTAAAGGGGGGCGAGAAGCTTTCTTT. Protein sequence: CATQNRDTKGGREAFF.

This clonotype was detected many times. CDR3 residues: CASSWDRGNTIYF. The CDR3 nucleotides are TGTGCCAGCAGCTGGGACAGGGGAAACACCATATATTTT. The chain joins TRBV5-6 to TRBJ1-3; 8 nucleotides line up with TRBD1. The trim removed 3 bases at V and 4 bases at J, leaving 0 bases unmatched. The CDR3 is 13 residues long. Germline values: CDR1 SGHDT, CDR2 YYEEEE.

The chain is built from TRBV12-3 or TRBV12-4 and TRBJ1-4, with D unclear. Deletions cut 3 bases from V and 6 bases from J, with 14 bases between. The CDR3 loop spans 15 amino acids. The CDR3 is CASSFAEYLHEKLFF. CDR3 nucleotide sequence: TGTGCCAGCAGTTTCGCGGAGTATCTCCATGAAAAACTGTTTTTT.

The chain recombines TRBV5-1 with TRBJ2-7, with D perhaps TRBD1 (6 bases). The germline gives CDR1 SGHRS, CDR2 YFSETQ. This CDR3 spans 12 amino acids. Trimming removed 4 bases at V and 4 bases at J, with 9 bases between. The CDR3 reads CASSKDSYEQYF. The CDR3 nucleotides are TGCGCCAGCAGCAAGGACAGTTACGAGCAGTACTTC.

The J gene is TRBJ2-5, the V gene TRBV6-5, with D unresolved. The CDR3 covers 16 residues. Trimming left V 0 bases short and J 2 bases short, with 13 bases between. The germline CDR1 and CDR2 sequences are MNHEY and SVGAGI. CDR3 residues: CASSYSWAGSQETQYF. The DNA for the CDR3 is TGTGCCAGCAGTTACTCTTGGGCAGGATCGCAAGAGACCCAGTACTTC.

J is TRBJ1-1 and V is TRBV20-1; D unclear. The CDR3 runs to 13 residues. Per germline, CDR1 DFQATT and CDR2 SNEGSKA (reference sequence). V was shortened by 3 bases and J by 4 bases, with 12 bases between the two germline ends. The CDR3 here is CSASGVWVTEAFF. The CDR3 bases are TGCAGTGCTAGTGGGGTTTGGGTCACTGAAGCTTTCTTT.

This clonotype has a single count. The chain is built from TRBV20-1 and TRBJ2-3, with D perhaps TRBD2 (5 bases). This CDR3 spans 13 amino acids. V lost 6 bases, J lost 2 bases, and 12 bases lay in between. Germline V gives CDR1 DFQATT, CDR2 SNEGSKA (reference sequence). The CDR3 spells CSAGAGLTDTQYF. In nucleotides, the CDR3 is TGCAGTGCCGGCGCGGGCCTCACAGATACGCAGTATTTT.

The sample holds many counts of this clonotype. This chain connects TRBV7-2 to TRBJ1-1; weak D call: TRBD1 (6 bases). Germline CDR1 SGHTA, CDR2 FQGNSA. The CDR3 has 13 residues. The germline V and J ends were trimmed by 4 bases and 1 base, with 7 bases remaining between them. CDR3 in amino acids: CASSSGQNTEAFF. CDR3 nucleotides: TGTGCCAGCAGCTCGGGACAGAACACTGAAGCTTTCTTT.

This clonotype was detected ten times or more. The chain employs TRBV29-1 and TRBJ1-1; D possibly corresponds to TRBD1 (5 bases). Germline CDR1 is SQVTM and CDR2 is ANQGSEA. The CDR3 has 13 residues. The ends were cut back, 6 bases at V and 1 base at J, with 12 bases in the middle. CDR3 nucleotide sequence: TGCAGCGTGGGGAAGACAGCGAACACTGAAGCTTTCTTT. It translates to CSVGKTANTEAFF. The complete variable domain, with remaining parts taken from reference TRBV29-1 and TRBJ1-1, reads SAVISQKPSRDICQRGTSLTIQCQVDSQVTMMFWYRQQPGQSLTLIATANQGSEATYESGFVIDKFPISRPNLTFSTLTVSNMSPEDSSIYLCSVGKTANTEAFFGQGTRLTVV.

The sample holds a few counts of this clonotype. CDR3 nucleotides: TGTGCCACCAGCAGAGAGGGGACAGGGACCTACGAGCAGTACTTC. This translates into CATSREGTGTYEQYF. V gene TRBV15 combines with J gene TRBJ2-7; 9 bases map to TRBD1. Germline assignment: CDR1 LNHNV and CDR2 YYDKDF (reference sequence). Trimming cost V 0 bases and J 2 bases; bases outside gene matches: 2. The CDR3 runs to 15 residues.

The chain is built from TRBV20-1 and TRBJ2-7; the D is unclear. CDR3 size: 14 residues. Looked up from germline, CDR1 is DFQATT and CDR2 is SNEGSKA (reference sequence). V was pared by 3 bases and J by 2 bases, with 14 bases between. CDR3 region: CSASVGSQAYEQYF. CDR3 DNA: TGCAGTGCTAGTGTAGGTTCTCAAGCCTACGAGCAGTACTTC.

This clonotype appeared a few times. This rearrangement joins TRBV24-1 to TRBJ2-3; D is unclear. Looked up from germline, CDR1 is KGHDR and CDR2 is SFDVKD. The CDR3 runs to 12 residues. Trimming cost V 4 bases and J 3 bases, with 4 bases left between them. The CDR3 sequence: CATSDPTDTQYF. In DNA, the CDR3 is TGTGCCACCAGTGACCCTACAGATACGCAGTATTTT.

This clonotype was seen a handful of times. V gene TRBV7-9 combines with J gene TRBJ2-7; the D gene is possibly TRBD1 (6 bases). This CDR3 has 15 amino acids. The germline gives CDR1 SEHNR, CDR2 FQNEAQ (reference sequence). Deletions cut 6 bases from V and 5 bases from J, with 20 bases between. The CDR3 DNA is TGTGCCAGCAGTTTCGAGGCAGGGGCAGTCCACGAGCAGTACTTC. Translating gives CASSFEAGAVHEQYF.

The CDR3 protein is CASSVVGTGELFF. As DNA, the CDR3 is TGTGCCAGCAGCGTAGTTGGCACCGGGGAGCTGTTTTTT. This sequence joins TRBV9 and TRBJ2-2; D is undetermined. V shed 0 bases and J shed 4 bases, with 4 bases lying between them. The CDR3 length is 13 residues. Looked up from germline, CDR1 is SGDLS and CDR2 is YYNGEE.

CDR3 in amino acids: CASSLQAGGAETQYF. In DNA, the CDR3 is TGTGCCAGCAGCTTACAGGCGGGGGGCGCAGAGACCCAGTACTTC. The chain employs TRBV7-2 and TRBJ2-5; 8 bases match TRBD2. The CDR3 runs 15 residues. Trimming removed 2 bases from V and 4 bases from J; junction bases left unmatched: 6. The germline V gene encodes CDR1 SGHTA and CDR2 FQGNSA.

This chain connects TRBV5-1 to TRBJ2-7; D is unresolved. The CDR3 has 13 amino acids. The ends were cut back, 4 bases at V and 4 bases at J, with 12 bases in the middle. Germline assignment: CDR1 SGHRS and CDR2 YFSETQ. The CDR3 DNA reads as TGCGCCAGCAGCGAAGTGGCCAGATACGAGCAGTACTTC. It yields the protein CASSEVARYEQYF.

The chain is built from TRBV12-2 and TRBJ2-4; TRBD2 is taken as the D call from the table, unchecked against the DNA. TRBV12-2 constitutes a pseudogene. This CDR3 comprises 16 residues. The CDR3 reads CASRLTSGIRRNIQYF. CDR3 DNA: TGTGCAAGTCGCTTGACTAGCGGGATCCGACGAAACATTCAGTACTTC.